Below are 21 T cell receptor beta chains sequenced from a single sample in a study of graft-versus-host responses after intestinal transplantation. Antigens of these TCRs are unknown. Assay: immunoSEQ multiplex PCR; the TCRdb copy retains only in-frame clones and omits some. The repertoire holds 130,000 or so clones, with approximately 91% as singletons. The input for sequencing was unstimulated CD4+ T cells sorted from spleen or lymph node cells, taken before intestinal transplant. The source of these receptors is a human donor who received an intestinal transplant.

The J gene is TRBJ2-2, the V gene TRBV30; D not resolved. V was shortened by 5 bases and J by 5 bases, with 12 bases between the two germline ends. CDR1 is GTSNPN, CDR2 SVGIG, per germline (reference sequence). The CDR3 sequence is 13 residues long. This CDR3 is CAWGGQRTGELFF. The CDR3 DNA reads TGTGCCTGGGGTGGGCAAAGGACCGGGGAGCTGTTTTTT.

This chain uses TRBV28 with TRBJ1-1; 7 bases agree with TRBD1. The CDR3 sequence is 15 residues long. Germline assignment: CDR1 MDHEN and CDR2 SYDVKM. J gave up 4 bases and V 4 bases, and 9 bases lay outside the gene matches. CDR3: CASSSFRGARTEAFF. In DNA form, the CDR3 reads TGTGCCAGCAGTTCCTTCAGGGGGGCGCGCACTGAAGCTTTCTTT.

CDR3 coding DNA: TGTGCCAGCAGCTTTTGGGGCCTAGCGGGGACCCAGTACTTC. Its translation is CASSFWGLAGTQYF. The rearrangement uses TRBV7-2 and TRBJ2-5; 8 bases fit TRBD2. The V segment lost 3 bases and the J segment 7 bases; nucleotides outside the gene matches: 7. The CDR3 is made up of 14 amino acids. Germline V gives CDR1 SGHTA, CDR2 FQGNSA. Full variable domain (rest looked up from reference TRBV7-2 and TRBJ2-5): GAGVSQSPSNKVTEKGKDVELRCDPISGHTALYWYRQSLGQGLEFLIYFQGNSAPDKSGLPSDRFSAERTGGSVSTLTIQRTQQEDSAVYLCASSFWGLAGTQYFGPGTRLLVL.

The gene calls are TRBV5-1 and TRBJ1-1; possible D gene TRBD1, 5 bases. From germline, CDR1 is SGHRS and CDR2 YFSETQ. CDR3 length: 13 amino acids. Trimming left V 4 bases short and J 2 bases short, with 9 bases between. The CDR3, as DNA: TGCGCCAGCAGCGCGGGGGTTAACACTGAAGCTTTCTTT. Its translation is CASSAGVNTEAFF.

V gene TRBV6-1 combines with J gene TRBJ1-2, with no clear D. The CDR3 totals 13 residues. The germline gives CDR1 MNHNS, CDR2 SASEGT. The germline V and J ends were trimmed by 8 bases and 2 bases, with 12 bases remaining between them. CDR3 in amino acids: CASSNVRNYGYTF. The CDR3 coding sequence is TGTGCCAGCTCTAATGTGAGGAACTATGGCTACACCTTC.

The chain links TRBV15 to TRBJ1-2; D possibly corresponds to TRBD1 (5 bases). The V and J ends lost 3 bases and 4 bases respectively, with 9 bases between them. CDR1 is LNHNV, CDR2 YYDKDF, per germline (reference sequence). This CDR3 is built from 13 residues. This CDR3 is CATSSDSIYGYTF. In nucleotides, the CDR3 is TGTGCCACCAGCAGCGACAGCATCTATGGCTACACCTTC.

A word on this clone: Mismatch with germline at one junction end may stem from a read error. V and J are TRBV9 and TRBJ2-1; 7 nucleotides match TRBD2. The CDR3 loop spans 17 amino acids. The germline CDR1 and CDR2 sequences are SGDLS and YYNGEE. CDR3 protein: CASNVEYGRDGGNEQFF. CDR3 bases: TGTGCCAGCAACGTAGAGTACGGGAGAGACGGGGGGAATGAGCAGTTCTTC.

V is TRBV5-5 and J is TRBJ2-5; maybe TRBD2 (5 bases). CDR1 and CDR2 from the germline V gene are SGHKS and YYEKEE (reference sequence). V dropped 2 bases and J dropped 5 bases, with 13 bases sitting between them. CDR3 length: 14 residues. CDR3 sequence: CASSFGLGVETQYF. The CDR3 DNA follows: TGTGCCAGCAGCTTCGGCCTCGGGGTTGAGACCCAGTACTTC.

The chain recombines TRBV5-6 with TRBJ1-1; D is possibly TRBD1 (6 bases). V was pared by 3 bases and J by 5 bases, with 17 bases between. In germline, CDR1 is SGHDT, CDR2 YYEEEE. The CDR3 contains 15 residues. This CDR3 reads CASSSPGRGNTEAFF. In DNA form, the CDR3 reads TGTGCCAGCAGCTCCCCCGGGAGGGGGAATACTGAAGCTTTCTTT.

The gene calls are TRBV28 and TRBJ2-6; D is possibly TRBD1 or TRBD2 (5 bases each). Germline V gives CDR1 MDHEN, CDR2 SYDVKM. V lost 4 bases and J lost 0, with 10 bases in between. The CDR3 spans 16 residues. CDR3 in DNA: TGTGCCAGCAGTTCCGGGACGAGCTCTGGGGCCAACGTCCTGACTTTC. This gives the protein CASSSGTSSGANVLTF.

The table lists this clone with a count of one. The genes are TRBV7-9 and TRBJ1-3, with no clear D. Germline loops: CDR1 SEHNR, CDR2 FQNEAQ (reference sequence). CDR3 length equals 14 residues. Between the trimmed V and J ends, which lost 3 bases and 3 bases, there was a span of 9 bases. This chain's CDR3 is CASSFRSLGNTIYF. The CDR3 DNA reads TGTGCCAGCAGCTTTCGGTCTCTTGGAAACACCATATATTTT.

The genes are TRBV6-6 and TRBJ1-5, with TRBD1 as a possible D gene (5 bases). This CDR3 is built from 14 residues. Germline V CDR1 and CDR2: MNHNY, SVGAGI (reference sequence). CDR3 amino acids: CANGGPYSNQPQHF. The CDR3 DNA reads TGTGCAAACGGGGGTCCTTATAGCAATCAGCCCCAGCATTTT.

J is TRBJ1-2 and V is TRBV5-4; tentative D call: TRBD1 (6 bases). Germline values: CDR1 SGHNT, CDR2 YYREEE (reference sequence). V gave up 1 base and J gave up 8 bases, with 12 bases separating them. The CDR3 has 13 residues. CDR3 coding DNA: TGTGCCAGCAGCTTGCTGGGGGCTCCAGGCTACACCTTC. This encodes CASSLLGAPGYTF.

The chain has TRBV28 and TRBJ2-3; TRBD2 matches at 8 bases. The ends lost 4 bases at V and 4 bases at J; junction bases unmatched: 10. The germline V gene encodes CDR1 MDHEN and CDR2 SYDVKM. The CDR3 extends over 16 amino acids. The CDR3 region is CASSSGLVLASDTQYF. CDR3 coding DNA: TGTGCCAGCAGTTCGGGACTAGTCCTAGCATCAGATACGCAGTATTTT.

This clone was observed once. This chain uses TRBV25-1 with TRBJ2-5, with TRBD2 matching over 10 bases. V lost 4 bases, J lost 4 bases, and 9 bases stayed unmatched. The germline V gene has CDR1 MGHDK and CDR2 SYGVNS. The CDR3 spans 16 residues. CDR3 DNA: TGTGCCAGCAGTGTAGCGGGGGGCGGGATGGGAGAGACCCAGTACTTC. Translation: CASSVAGGGMGETQYF.

V gene TRBV10-3 combines with J gene TRBJ2-1; 7 nucleotides agree with TRBD1. V trimming: 0 bases; J trimming: 0 bases; junction bases outside the gene matches: 8. The CDR3 consists of 18 residues. CDR1 ENHRY and CDR2 SYGVKD come from the germline V gene. CDR3 loop: CAISESPRGQSSYNEQFF. The CDR3 nucleotides are TGTGCCATCAGTGAGTCTCCACGGGGACAGAGCTCCTACAATGAGCAGTTCTTC.

This rearrangement joins TRBV7-3 to TRBJ2-5; the match to TRBD2 covers 9 bases. Germline CDR1 reads SGHTA; CDR2 reads FQGTGA. The V and J ends lost 2 bases and 1 base, in that order; junction bases with no gene match: 2. This CDR3 has 15 residues. CDR3 amino acids: CASSLLAGIQETQYF. In DNA form, the CDR3 reads TGTGCCAGCAGCTTACTAGCGGGAATCCAAGAGACCCAGTACTTC.

The chain combines TRBV7-8 with TRBJ2-3, with D tentatively TRBD1 or TRBD2 (5 bases each). Trimming took 2 bases from V and 6 from J, leaving 15 bases between them. Per germline, CDR1 SGHVS and CDR2 FQNEAQ. The CDR3 totals 15 residues. This CDR3 is CASSLPGPVADTQYF. The CDR3 coding sequence is TGTGCCAGCAGCTTACCGGGACCAGTTGCGGATACGCAGTATTTT.

The rearrangement links TRBV9 to TRBJ1-3; no reliable D call. Trimming pared 5 bases from V and 1 base from J, leaving 13 bases between. CDR1 is SGDLS and CDR2 is YYNGEE in the germline V gene. The CDR3 covers 15 residues. The chain's CDR3 is CASSFLEGSGNTIYF. For the CDR3, the DNA is TGTGCCAGCAGTTTCCTCGAAGGGTCTGGAAACACCATATATTTT.

The rearrangement joins TRBV19 to TRBJ2-3; D remains unclear. Germline values: CDR1 LNHDA, CDR2 SQIVND (reference sequence). V was clipped by 7 bases and J by 3 bases, with 11 bases between them. The CDR3 length is 13 residues. CDR3 coding DNA: TGTGCCAGTAATAAGGAGAGGACAGATACGCAGTATTTT. Amino acid sequence: CASNKERTDTQYF.

The sample holds one count of this clone. CDR3 protein: CASSRDSSRGDTQYF. As DNA, the CDR3 is TGTGCCAGCAGTCGCGACAGTTCACGGGGAGATACGCAGTATTTT. The rearrangement uses TRBV27 and TRBJ2-3, with D perhaps given as TRBD1 or TRBD2 (5 bases each). Germline values: CDR1 MNHEY, CDR2 SMNVEV (reference sequence). This CDR3 has 15 residues. Deletions cut 5 bases from V and 5 bases from J, with 17 bases between.